This T cell receptor (beta chain) appears in the sequencing data of a study of response to subunit inactivated influenza vaccine (dated 2018 in TCRdb). Describing the broader study: The study used deep quantitative T cell receptor repertoire profiling to track responses to a trivalent subunit inactivated influenza vaccine. The investigation overall reported the following: The authors proposed that each seasonal influenza vaccination may bring in only a limited number of new T cells.

The library was made by RT-PCR. Sequenced using an Illumina HiSeq 2500. In-frame beta chains were kept once TCRdb had trimmed the public reads at Q25 with fastp and called clones with MiXCR. Duplicate CDR3 protein sequences are folded into a single record with the most common DNA and genes. This sample is represented by about 190,000 distinct CDR3 sequences; around 15% of them were singletons. Jointly, the top ten make up approximately 24% of the sample. From cysteine to phenylalanine, the CDR3 is 14 amino acids long. CDR3 DNA only is kept here, 42 bases in frame from base 1. V and J are truncated by 8 bases and 3 bases respectively, leaving an intervening sequence of 16 bases. The germline V gene sets CDR1 to SGHTA and CDR2 to FQGNSA. As to this clonotype: This clone's antigen is unknown. The sample holds no much larger clone one base away, and base qualities are not on file.

The receptor comes from a man over 45 who received an inactivated influenza vaccine. Donor details come from another sample of the same person, matched by shared clones. The chain employs TRBV7-2 and TRBJ2-5; the D gene assignment is perhaps TRBD1 or TRBD2, with each matching 5 bases. The sequences come from CD8+ T cells sorted from PBMCs, collected around 5 days after vaccination. The nucleotides are TGTGCCAGCCAGCTGGGGGTCTTGGAAGAGACCCAGTACTTC. It translates as CASQLGVLEETQYF.